This T cell receptor (beta chain) stems from a study of cytomegalovirus exposure and HLA in healthy donors. Study in general: There were roughly 120 million unique TCR beta sequences, drawn from 180 million or so T cells, in an earlier analysis.

V was cut by 5 bases and J by 2 bases, with 13 bases left in between. CDR1 MNHEY and CDR2 SVGAGI come from the germline V gene. CDR3 length: 14 amino acids. 60 Vbeta and 13 Jbeta primers were used in PCR. Method: immunoSEQ multiplex PCR; TCRdb's copy keeps in-frame clones and lacks some. The repertoire table contains 120,000 to 150,000 clones. The specimen was PBMCs. The sequence derives from a woman younger than 30 in good health and CMV-seronegative. The J gene is TRBJ2-7, the V gene TRBV6-5; D unclear. CDR3 region: CASSVTSGAYEQYF. The CDR3 nucleotides read TGTGCCAGCAGTGTGACCTCCGGAGCCTACGAGCAGTACTTC.